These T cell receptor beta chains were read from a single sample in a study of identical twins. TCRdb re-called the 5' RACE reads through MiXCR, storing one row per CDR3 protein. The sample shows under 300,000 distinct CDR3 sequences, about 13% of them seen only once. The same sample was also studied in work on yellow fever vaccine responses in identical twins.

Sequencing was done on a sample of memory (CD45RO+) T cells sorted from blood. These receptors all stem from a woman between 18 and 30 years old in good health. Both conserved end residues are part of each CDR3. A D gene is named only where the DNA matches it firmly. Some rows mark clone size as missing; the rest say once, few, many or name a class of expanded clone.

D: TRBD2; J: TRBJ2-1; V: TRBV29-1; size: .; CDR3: CSVDTLLSGVYNEQFF; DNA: TGCAGCGTGGACACTCTGCTTAGCGGGGTATACAATGAGCAGTTCTTC
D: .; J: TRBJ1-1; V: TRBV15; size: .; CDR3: CATSSQVNTEAFF; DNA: TGTGCCACCAGCAGCCAGGTGAACACTGAAGCTTTCTTT
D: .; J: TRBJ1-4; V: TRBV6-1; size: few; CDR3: CASRWVLNEKLFF; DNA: TGTGCCAGCAGATGGGTTCTGAATGAAAAACTGTTTTTT
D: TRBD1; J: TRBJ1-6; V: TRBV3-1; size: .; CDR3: CASSRTGDSPLHF; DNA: TGTGCCAGCAGTCGGACAGGGGATTCACCCCTCCACTTT
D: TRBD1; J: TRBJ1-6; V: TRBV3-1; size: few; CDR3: CASSRKIGTGWNSPLHF; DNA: TGTGCCAGCAGCCGAAAGATCGGGACAGGGTGGAATTCACCCCTCCACTTT
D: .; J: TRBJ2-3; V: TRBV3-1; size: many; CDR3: CASSQRGDTQYF; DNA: TGTGCCAGCAGCCAAAGAGGAGATACGCAGTATTTT
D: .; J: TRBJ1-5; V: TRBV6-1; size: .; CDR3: CASRSGREQPQHF; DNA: TGTGCCAGCAGGTCCGGGAGAGAACAGCCCCAGCATTTT
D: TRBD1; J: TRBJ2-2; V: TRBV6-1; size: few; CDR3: CASSRTGISNTGELFF; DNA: TGTGCCAGCAGTCGGACAGGGATATCGAACACCGGGGAGCTGTTTTTT
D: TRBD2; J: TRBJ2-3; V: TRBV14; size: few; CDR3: CASSQVFGTSGVYTQYF; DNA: TGTGCCAGCAGCCAAGTCTTCGGGACTAGCGGGGTATATACGCAGTATTTT
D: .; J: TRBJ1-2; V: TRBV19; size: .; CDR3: CASSPLGTDSKFAF; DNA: TGTGCCAGTAGTCCTCTCGGGACGGATTCTAAGTTCGCCTTC
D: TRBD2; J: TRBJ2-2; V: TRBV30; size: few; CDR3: CAWSVTGRGGLGTGELFF; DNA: TGTGCCTGGAGTGTAACCGGGCGGGGGGGCCTCGGCACCGGGGAGCTGTTTTTT
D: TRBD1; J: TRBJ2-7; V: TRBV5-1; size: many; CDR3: CASSARQGRSYEQYF; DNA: TGCGCCAGCAGCGCTAGACAGGGGAGGTCCTACGAGCAGTACTTC
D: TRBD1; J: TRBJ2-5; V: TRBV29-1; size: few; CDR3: CSFQQGGETQYF; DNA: TGCAGCTTTCAACAGGGGGGAGAGACCCAGTACTTC
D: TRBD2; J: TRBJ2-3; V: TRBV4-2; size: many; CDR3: CASSQVAGVVDTQYF; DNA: TGTGCCAGCAGCCAAGTAGCGGGAGTGGTAGATACGCAGTATTTT